One and the same sample provided the 30 T cell receptor beta chains below, sequenced in a study of cytomegalovirus exposure and HLA in healthy donors. Libraries were prepared by immunoSEQ multiplex PCR; TCRdb keeps only in-frame clonotypes and omits some of them. The sample lists 100,000 to 150,000 clones; 89% were seen once. The sequenced sample consisted of PBMCs. These receptors were collected from a young woman in good health and CMV-seronegative.

The genes are TRBV11-3 and TRBJ2-2, with D possibly being TRBD1 (5 bases). The V gene's germline CDR1 is SGHNT and CDR2 YENEEA. This CDR3 has 14 residues. Trimming removed 1 base at V and 5 bases at J, with 8 bases between. CDR3 DNA sequence: TGTGCCAGCAGCTTAGTGGGGCAAACCGGGGAGCTGTTTTTT. This gives the protein CASSLVGQTGELFF.

The chain recombines TRBV19 with TRBJ2-7; D might be TRBD1 (5 bases). The CDR3 runs to 13 residues. CDR1 is LNHDA and CDR2 is SQIVND in the germline V gene (reference sequence). The V gene lost 3 bases and the J gene lost 5 bases, with 11 bases spanning the gap. This CDR3 is CASSIRDGDEQYF. In DNA form, the CDR3 reads TGTGCCAGTAGTATCAGGGATGGGGACGAGCAGTACTTC.

V is TRBV28 and J is TRBJ1-2; a possible D gene is TRBD1 (6 bases). Trimming shortened V by 1 base and J by 3 bases, and 9 bases separated the two germline ends. The germline V gene encodes CDR1 MDHEN and CDR2 SYDVKM. This CDR3 comprises 14 residues. CDR3 in amino acids: CASSLYQGYYGYTF. The CDR3 DNA follows: TGTGCCAGCAGTTTATATCAGGGGTACTATGGCTACACCTTC.

J is TRBJ1-5 and V is TRBV30; D call uncertain. The CDR3 covers 15 residues. Germline V CDR1 and CDR2: GTSNPN, SVGIG (reference sequence). The V end lost 1 base, the J end lost 5 bases, and 15 bases lay between the germline ends. CDR3 residues: CAWSAGATIHQPQHF. The DNA for the CDR3 is TGTGCCTGGAGTGCTGGTGCCACAATTCATCAGCCCCAGCATTTT.

V usage is TRBV28 and J usage is TRBJ2-5; 7 bases line up with TRBD2. The germline CDR1 and CDR2 sequences are MDHEN and SYDVKM. The J segment lost 3 bases and the V segment lost 2 bases, leaving 9 bases of the junction unmatched. The CDR3 is made up of 16 amino acids. The CDR3 region is CASSLGLLRGKETQYF. The CDR3 nucleotides are TGTGCCAGCAGTTTAGGCCTCTTGCGGGGGAAAGAGACCCAGTACTTC.

The rearrangement joins TRBV4-1 to TRBJ2-1; 11 bases are a match to TRBD1. Trimming took 3 bases from V and 6 from J; bases not matched to a gene: 10. Germline assignment: CDR1 MGHRA and CDR2 YSYEKL. The CDR3 sequence is 17 residues long. Written as DNA, the CDR3 is TGCGCCAGCAGCCATACCCGGGACAGGGGGGAATTCAATGAGCAGTTCTTC. As protein: CASSHTRDRGEFNEQFF.

The CDR3 region has the DNA TGCAGCGTTGAAGACACAACCCAGGGGAGTGGGTATGGCTACACCTTC. It encodes CSVEDTTQGSGYGYTF. This chain links TRBV29-1 with TRBJ1-2, with a tentative D call TRBD1 (6 bases). CDR1 and CDR2 from the germline V gene are SQVTM and ANQGSEA. This CDR3 has 16 residues. Trimming took 0 bases from V and 5 from J, leaving 19 bases between them.

The chain employs TRBV11-2 and TRBJ2-1; TRBD2 matches 13 bases. Germline CDR1 is SGHAT and CDR2 is FQNNGV. The CDR3 runs to 15 residues. V was clipped by 2 bases and J by 7 bases; unmatched bases: 2. CDR3 region: CASSLQLAGGNEQFF. The DNA of the CDR3 is TGTGCCAGCAGCTTACAACTAGCGGGAGGGAATGAGCAGTTCTTC.

The V and J genes are TRBV5-1 and TRBJ1-4, with 8 bases identical to TRBD1. This CDR3 contains 14 residues. Germline lookup yields CDR1 SGHRS and CDR2 YFSETQ. V lost 9 bases to trimming and J lost 6 bases; unmatched junction nucleotides: 10. CDR3 in DNA: TGCGCCAACCCCCCAGGACAGGGTTATGAAAAACTGTTTTTT. This sequence encodes CANPPGQGYEKLFF.

The V gene is TRBV7-8, the J gene TRBJ2-5; D might be TRBD2 (6 bases). The CDR3 has 16 residues. Germline CDR1 reads SGHVS; CDR2 reads FQNEAQ. Between the trimmed V and J ends, which lost 3 bases and 0 bases, there was a span of 14 bases. The DNA of the CDR3 is TGTGCCAGCAGCTTTGGGGGGTCTGGGAACCAAGAGACCCAGTACTTC. This codes for CASSFGGSGNQETQYF.

V and J are TRBV19 and TRBJ2-1, with TRBD2 matching over 13 bases. This CDR3 is built from 18 residues. With 4 bases clipped from V and 2 bases from J, the junction kept 8 bases outside the gene matches. Germline-derived CDR1 and CDR2 are LNHDA and SQIVND (reference sequence). DNA of the CDR3: TGTGCCAGTAGTAGACAGACTAGCGGGAGGTGGGCCTACAATGAGCAGTTCTTC. Encoded protein: CASSRQTSGRWAYNEQFF.

J is TRBJ2-5 and V is TRBV18; D is unresolved. V was pared by 2 bases and J by 5 bases, with 6 bases between. The CDR3 extends over 12 amino acids. Germline CDR1 reads KGHSH; CDR2 reads LQKENI. The CDR3 is CASSPNTETQYF. CDR3 sequence (DNA): TGTGCCAGCTCACCAAACACGGAGACCCAGTACTTC.

The V and J genes are TRBV7-2 and TRBJ2-1; tentatively, D is TRBD2 (5 bases). The CDR3 is made up of 15 amino acids. The V gene's germline CDR1 is SGHTA and CDR2 FQGNSA. Trimming left V 5 bases short and J 7 bases short, with 18 bases between. DNA of the CDR3: TGTGCCAGCAGCCCCGCTCCCGGGGTACTAAATGAGCAGTTCTTC. Amino acids: CASSPAPGVLNEQFF.

The gene calls are TRBV4-3 and TRBJ2-7, with TRBD1 identical over 9 bases. Trimming at V came to 0 bases and at J to 4 bases, leaving 10 bases not matched to a gene. Germline V gene lookup returns CDR1 LGHNA and CDR2 YSLEER. This CDR3 is built from 17 residues. CDR3 residues: CASSQEWTGEGIYEQYF. Written as DNA, the CDR3 is TGCGCCAGCAGCCAAGAATGGACAGGGGAGGGGATTTACGAGCAGTACTTC.

The gene calls are TRBV11-3 and TRBJ1-5; the D gene is possibly TRBD1 (5 bases). Trimming removed 4 bases at V and 3 bases at J, with 13 bases between. The CDR3 has 15 residues. Germline V gives CDR1 SGHNT, CDR2 YENEEA. The CDR3 loop reads CASSSRDSFNQPQHF. CDR3 DNA sequence: TGTGCCAGCAGCTCTAGAGACAGCTTCAATCAGCCCCAGCATTTT. Supplemented by reference TRBV11-3 and TRBJ1-5, the full variable domain reads EAGVVQSPRYKIIEKKQPVAFWCNPISGHNTLYWYLQNLGQGPELLIRYENEEAVDDSQLPKDRFSAERLKGVDSTLKIQPAELGDSAVYLCASSSRDSFNQPQHFGDGTRLSIL.

The CDR3 nucleotides read TGTGCCAGTAGTATGGGCCAGGAAACCCAGTACTTC. It specifies CASSMGQETQYF. The chain carries TRBV19 and TRBJ2-5; D not certain. In germline, CDR1 is LNHDA, CDR2 SQIVND (reference sequence). The germline V and J ends were trimmed by 3 bases and 8 bases, with 10 bases remaining between them. The CDR3 is made up of 12 amino acids.

V usage is TRBV4-2 and J usage is TRBJ2-2, with 7 bases fitting TRBD1. CDR1 is LGHNA, CDR2 YNFKEQ, per germline. CDR3 length: 16 residues. V shed 3 bases and J 2 bases; nucleotides not matched to a gene: 6. Here the CDR3 DNA reads TGTGCCAGCAGCCATCCGACAGGGAGAAACACCGGGGAGCTGTTTTTT. It specifies CASSHPTGRNTGELFF.

The chain joins TRBV27 to TRBJ1-5; 9 bases line up with TRBD1. Germline trimming cut 2 bases from V and 1 base from J; bases unmatched to any gene: 12. This CDR3 has 19 amino acids. Germline V lookup: CDR1 MNHEY, CDR2 SMNVEV (reference sequence). The CDR3 coding sequence is TGTGCCAGCAGTTTACGTGGGACAGGGCCGTGGTGGAGCAATCAGCCCCAGCATTTT. Protein product: CASSLRGTGPWWSNQPQHF.

The chain employs TRBV18 and TRBJ2-7; 13 bases line up with TRBD2. V shed 3 bases, J shed 6 bases, and the junction held 8 bases outside the gene matches. This CDR3 contains 16 residues. From germline, CDR1 is KGHSH and CDR2 LQKENI. The CDR3 protein is CASSPGFGLAGVEQYF. The CDR3 nucleotides are TGTGCCAGCTCACCGGGGTTCGGACTAGCGGGAGTCGAGCAGTACTTC.

This chain links TRBV15 with TRBJ1-2; perhaps TRBD1 as D (6 bases). The CDR3 contains 15 residues. Germline V lookup: CDR1 LNHNV, CDR2 YYDKDF (reference sequence). The V and J ends lost 1 base and 4 bases respectively, with 13 bases between them. In DNA, the CDR3 is TGTGCCACCAGCAGAGCCTACAGGGACCGCTATGGCTACACCTTC. Amino acid sequence: CATSRAYRDRYGYTF.

The chain employs TRBV28 and TRBJ2-3; no definite D call. The CDR3 extends over 14 amino acids. V dropped 6 bases and J dropped 0 bases, with 10 bases sitting between them. Germline V lookup: CDR1 MDHEN, CDR2 SYDVKM. CDR3 in DNA: TGTGCCAGCAGGTCTGGCCGTAGCACAGATACGCAGTATTTT. Protein product: CASRSGRSTDTQYF.

The V gene is TRBV5-6, the J gene TRBJ1-2; 10 nucleotides align to TRBD1. The CDR3 loop spans 14 amino acids. J lost 8 bases, V lost 3 bases, and 7 bases had no gene match. From germline, CDR1 is SGHDT and CDR2 YYEEEE. Here the CDR3 DNA reads TGTGCCAGCAGCTCTGACAGGGGGCGAAGGGGCTACACCTTC. The encoded protein is CASSSDRGRRGYTF.

The CDR3 region is CASSSRGLKVYNEQFF. The CDR3 DNA follows: TGTGCCAGCAGTTCCAGGGGGCTAAAGGTCTACAATGAGCAGTTCTTC. The J gene is TRBJ2-1, the V gene TRBV28; 8 nucleotides match TRBD1. The CDR3 sequence is 16 residues long. V lost 4 bases and J lost 3; bases outside the gene matches: 8. CDR1 is MDHEN, CDR2 SYDVKM, per germline.

The chain links TRBV6-5 to TRBJ2-7, with 7 bases that match TRBD2. Looked up from germline, CDR1 is MNHEY and CDR2 is SVGAGI. This CDR3 is built from 15 residues. Trimming took 2 bases from V and 2 from J; bases not matched to a gene: 6. CDR3: CASSYKAGLAYEQYV. The CDR3 DNA reads as TGTGCCAGCAGTTACAAAGCGGGGCTAGCCTACGAGCAGTACGTC.

This clone was seen a single time. V gene TRBV9 combines with J gene TRBJ2-1; D might be TRBD2 (5 bases). The V end was cut by 4 bases, the J end by 4 bases, with 12 bases between. Germline-derived CDR1 and CDR2 are SGDLS and YYNGEE. The CDR3 extends over 14 amino acids. The CDR3 DNA reads TGTGCCAGCAGCACTAGAGACGGTTACAATGAGCAGTTCTTC. Protein sequence: CASSTRDGYNEQFF.

This clone has just a few counts. For the CDR3, the DNA is TGTGCCAGCAGTGCACTTGCCCCCTCCTACGAGCAGTACTTC. Amino acid sequence: CASSALAPSYEQYF. V gene TRBV6-1 combines with J gene TRBJ2-7; D is uncertain. Trimming pared 4 bases from V and 0 bases from J, leaving 10 bases between. From germline, CDR1 is MNHNS and CDR2 SASEGT. The CDR3 contains 14 residues.

The chain employs TRBV7-6 and TRBJ2-2, with 7 bases fitting TRBD2. V trimming: 3 bases; J trimming: 3 bases; junction bases outside the gene matches: 4. CDR3 length equals 15 residues. CDR1 is SGHVS, CDR2 FNYEAQ, per germline. The DNA for the CDR3 is TGTGCCAGCAGCTTGAGCGGGGCGGACACCGGGGAGCTGTTTTTT. It is translated as CASSLSGADTGELFF.

The chain uses TRBV4-2 and TRBJ2-3; 7 nucleotides agree with TRBD2. V gave up 7 bases and J gave up 0 bases; unmatched junction bases: 10. The CDR3 is made up of 16 amino acids. The germline V gene has CDR1 LGHNA and CDR2 YNFKEQ. CDR3 DNA: TGTGCCAGCAAGGGTTCCGGCGGGAGAAGCACAGATACGCAGTATTTT. This codes for CASKGSGGRSTDTQYF.

V and J are TRBV6-6 and TRBJ2-2; 7 nucleotides agree with TRBD2. The germline CDR1 and CDR2 sequences are MNHNY and SVGAGI (reference sequence). J was trimmed by 7 bases and V by 4 bases; bases with no gene match: 12. CDR3 length: 16 residues. As DNA, the CDR3 is TGTGCCAGCAGTTCCCGGGCGGGGGATTTTAGCGGGGAGCTGTTTTTT. Translation gives CASSSRAGDFSGELFF.

The genes are TRBV7-4 and TRBJ2-7, with D unclear. The germline gives CDR1 SGHVT, CDR2 SQSDAQ. V lost 5 bases and J 7 bases, leaving 21 bases between the germline ends. This CDR3 spans 15 amino acids. For the CDR3, the DNA is TGTGCCAGCAGCGGACCTTTAGGACCTTGGCGGGAGCAGTACGTC. Translating gives CASSGPLGPWREQYV.